Following are 3 T cell receptor beta chains from one sample sequenced in a study of blood T cells in healthy people across ages. A second PCR of roughly 7 to 11 cycles used a sample-barcoded 5' primer and a J-beta primer mix. Using its own MiXCR run on the 5' RACE reads, TCRdb lists one record per CDR3 protein. This sample yields hundreds of thousands of distinct CDR3 sequences, of which approximately 25% are seen a single time; more than 8% belongs to the top ten. These data also formed part of another study, on T cells of mothers and their children.

Input material: blood. Receptor source: a boy aged 5-17 years in good health.

This clonotype was observed a handful of times. This rearrangement joins TRBV7-2 to TRBJ2-5, with D unresolved. With the DNA end fitting TRBJ2-7 better, the J assignment may be wrong. Germline CDR1 is SGHTA and CDR2 is FQGNSA. CDR3 length equals 14 residues. DNA of the CDR3: TGTGCCAGCAGCCCCCATGGTAGCTCCTACGAGCAGTACTTC. This gives the protein CASSPHGSSYEQYF.

The chain carries TRBV20-1 and TRBJ2-7; the D is unclear. Per germline, CDR1 DFQATT and CDR2 SNEGSKA (reference sequence). The CDR3 runs to 12 residues. The V end was cut by 0 bases, the J end by 5 bases, with 8 bases between. The CDR3 DNA is TGCAGTGCTAGAGACGGGTTCGACGAGCAGTACTTC. Translating gives CSARDGFDEQYF.

This chain connects TRBV6-1 to TRBJ1-2; TRBD1 matches 7 bases. Trimming cost V 7 bases and J 6 bases; bases outside gene matches: 5. CDR3 length: 12 residues. CDR1 is MNHNS and CDR2 is SASEGT in the germline V gene. The CDR3 nucleotides are TGTGCCAGCATGGAACAGGGGCATGGCTACACCTTC. It translates to CASMEQGHGYTF.